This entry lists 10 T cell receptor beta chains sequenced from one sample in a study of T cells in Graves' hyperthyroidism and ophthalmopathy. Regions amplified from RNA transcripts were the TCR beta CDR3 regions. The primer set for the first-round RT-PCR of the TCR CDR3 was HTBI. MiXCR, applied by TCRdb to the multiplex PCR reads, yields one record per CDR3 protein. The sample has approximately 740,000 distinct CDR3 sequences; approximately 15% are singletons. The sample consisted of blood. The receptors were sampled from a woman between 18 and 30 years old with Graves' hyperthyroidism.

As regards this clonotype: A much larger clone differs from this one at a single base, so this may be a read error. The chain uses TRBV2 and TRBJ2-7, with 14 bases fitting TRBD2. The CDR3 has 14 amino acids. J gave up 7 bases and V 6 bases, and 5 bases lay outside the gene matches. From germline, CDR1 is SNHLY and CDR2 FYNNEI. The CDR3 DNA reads TGTGCCAGCAGGGTGGGACTAGCGGGAGTTGAGCAGTACTTC. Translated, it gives CASRVGLAGVEQYF.

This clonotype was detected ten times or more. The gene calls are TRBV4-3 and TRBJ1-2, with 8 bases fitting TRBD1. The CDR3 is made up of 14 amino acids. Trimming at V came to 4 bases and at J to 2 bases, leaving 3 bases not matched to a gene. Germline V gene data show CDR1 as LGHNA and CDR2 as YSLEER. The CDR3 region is CASSPWTGNYGYTF. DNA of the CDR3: TGCGCCAGCAGCCCCTGGACAGGGAACTATGGCTACACCTTC.

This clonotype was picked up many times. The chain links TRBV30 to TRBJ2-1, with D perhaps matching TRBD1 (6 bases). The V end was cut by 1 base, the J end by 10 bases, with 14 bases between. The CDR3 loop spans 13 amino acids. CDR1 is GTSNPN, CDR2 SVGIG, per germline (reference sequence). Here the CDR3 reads CAWSGIQGWEQFF. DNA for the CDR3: TGTGCCTGGAGTGGCATCCAGGGGTGGGAGCAGTTCTTC.

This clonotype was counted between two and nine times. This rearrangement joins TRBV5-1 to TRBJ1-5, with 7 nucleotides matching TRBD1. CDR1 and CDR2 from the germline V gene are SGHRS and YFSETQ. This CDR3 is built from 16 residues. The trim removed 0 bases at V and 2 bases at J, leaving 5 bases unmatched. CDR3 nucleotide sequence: TGCGCCAGCAGCTTGGGGGCCGGGACAGGCAATCAGCCCCAGCATTTT. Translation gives CASSLGAGTGNQPQHF.

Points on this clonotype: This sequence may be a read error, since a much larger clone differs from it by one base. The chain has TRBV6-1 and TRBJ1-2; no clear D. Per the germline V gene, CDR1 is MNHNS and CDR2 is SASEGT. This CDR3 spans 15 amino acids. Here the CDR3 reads CAGSEAAWGAYGYTF. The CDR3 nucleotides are TGTGCCGGCAGTGAAGCGGCATGGGGAGCCTATGGCTACACCTTC.

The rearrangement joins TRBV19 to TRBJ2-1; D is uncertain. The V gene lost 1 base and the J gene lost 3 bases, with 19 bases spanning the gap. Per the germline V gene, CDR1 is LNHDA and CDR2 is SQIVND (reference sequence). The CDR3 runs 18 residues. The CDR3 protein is CASSIAPILSVRYNEQFF. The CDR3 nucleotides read TGTGCCAGTAGTATAGCCCCAATTTTGAGCGTGCGCTACAATGAGCAGTTCTTC.

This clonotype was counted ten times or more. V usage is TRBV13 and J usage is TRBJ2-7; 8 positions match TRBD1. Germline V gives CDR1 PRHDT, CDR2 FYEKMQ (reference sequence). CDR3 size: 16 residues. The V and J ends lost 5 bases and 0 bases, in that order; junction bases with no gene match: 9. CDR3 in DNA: TGTGCCAGCAGCACCGCGGACAGGGCCAGCTCCTACGAGCAGTACTTC. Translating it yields CASSTADRASSYEQYF.

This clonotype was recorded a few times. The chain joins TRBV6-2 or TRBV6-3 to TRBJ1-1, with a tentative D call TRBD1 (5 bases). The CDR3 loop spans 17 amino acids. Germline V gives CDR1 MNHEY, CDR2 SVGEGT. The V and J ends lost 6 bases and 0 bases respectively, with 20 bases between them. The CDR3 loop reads CASSQGPLFHLNTEAFF. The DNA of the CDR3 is TGTGCCAGCAGCCAGGGACCTCTCTTCCATTTGAACACTGAAGCTTTCTTT.

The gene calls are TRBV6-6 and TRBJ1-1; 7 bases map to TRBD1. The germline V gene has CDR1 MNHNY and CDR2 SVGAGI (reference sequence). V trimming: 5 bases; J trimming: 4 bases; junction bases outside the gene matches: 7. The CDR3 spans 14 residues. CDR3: CASSLQGLSTEAFF. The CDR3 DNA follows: TGTGCCAGCAGTCTACAGGGGCTGAGCACTGAAGCTTTCTTT.

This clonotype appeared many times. CDR3 DNA: TGTGCCAGCAGTTACCTTAAGCTAGCGGGATCTGAAAACATTCAGTACTTC. The encoded protein is CASSYLKLAGSENIQYF. The chain combines TRBV6-2 or TRBV6-3 with TRBJ2-4; the match to TRBD2 covers 9 bases. CDR3 length: 17 residues. With 2 bases clipped from V and 5 bases from J, the junction kept 10 bases outside the gene matches. Germline CDR1 and CDR2: MNHEY and SVGEGT.